This section outlines one T cell receptor beta chain sequence together with its context. This clonotype has a handful of counts. No cognate antigen has been identified for it. Per-base qualities were not stored, and no clone one base away is much larger. Between the V and J ends, shortened by 4 bases and 0 bases respectively, the junction contains 10 bases. Sequences ENHRY (CDR1) and SYGVKD (CDR2) are obtained from the germline V gene. The CDR3 numbers 15 residues from cysteine through phenylalanine. Of all the DNA, just the CDR3 is kept, 45 bases in frame from base 1. This entry belongs to a study (dated by TCRdb to about 2016). Library preparation was by RT-PCR. Sequencing used an Illumina MiSeq. Starting from the raw public reads, TCRdb applied fastp trimming at Q25, assembled clones with MiXCR and retained in-frame beta chains. Each CDR3 protein appears once, grouped with its most common genes and DNA. In this sample the table shows hundreds of thousands of distinct CDR3 sequences, approximately 15% of which occur a single time. Around 3.3% of the sample is taken by the ten largest.

The sequence was obtained from a female donor in good health, serving as a healthy control. The sequenced material came from memory CD4+ T cells from blood. The sequence is built from TRBV10-3 and TRBJ2-1; a tentative D match to TRBD2 spans 6 bases. The DNA is as follows: TGTGCCATCAGTGCTGCGGGGAGCTCCTACAATGAGCAGTTCTTC. Its protein product is CAISAAGSSYNEQFF.